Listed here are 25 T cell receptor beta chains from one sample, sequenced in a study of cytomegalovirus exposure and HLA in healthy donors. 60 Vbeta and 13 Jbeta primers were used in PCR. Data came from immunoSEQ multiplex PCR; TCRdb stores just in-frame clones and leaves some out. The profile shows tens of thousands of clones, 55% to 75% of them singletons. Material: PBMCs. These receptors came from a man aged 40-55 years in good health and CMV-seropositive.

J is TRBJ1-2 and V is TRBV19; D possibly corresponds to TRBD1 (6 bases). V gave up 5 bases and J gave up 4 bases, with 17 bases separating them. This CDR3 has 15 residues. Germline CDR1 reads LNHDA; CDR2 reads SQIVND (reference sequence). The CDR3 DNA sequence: TGTGCCAGTAGTTACGCGGGTCACAGGGCCTATGGCTACACCTTC. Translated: CASSYAGHRAYGYTF.

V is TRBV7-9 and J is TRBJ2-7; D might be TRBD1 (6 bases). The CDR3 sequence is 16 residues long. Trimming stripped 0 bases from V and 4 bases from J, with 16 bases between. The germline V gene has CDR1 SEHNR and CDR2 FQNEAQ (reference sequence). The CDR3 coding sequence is TGTGCCAGCAGCTTAGCGGACAGCGACACTCTTTACGAGCAGTACTTC. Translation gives CASSLADSDTLYEQYF.

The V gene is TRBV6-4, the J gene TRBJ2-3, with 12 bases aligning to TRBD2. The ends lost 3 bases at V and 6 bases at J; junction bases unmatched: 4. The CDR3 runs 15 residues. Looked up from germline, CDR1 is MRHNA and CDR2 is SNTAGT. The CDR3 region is CASSELAGGSDTQYF. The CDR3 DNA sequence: TGTGCCAGCAGTGAACTAGCGGGAGGTTCGGATACGCAGTATTTT.

The CDR3 coding sequence is TGCGCCAGCAGCCCGGGACAGGGGGCGCGCAACTATGGCTACACCTTC. Protein sequence: CASSPGQGARNYGYTF. The chain couples TRBV5-1 to TRBJ1-2, with 12 bases matching TRBD1. The CDR3 runs 16 residues. V gave up 4 bases and J gave up 2 bases; unmatched junction bases: 6. CDR1 is SGHRS, CDR2 YFSETQ, per germline.

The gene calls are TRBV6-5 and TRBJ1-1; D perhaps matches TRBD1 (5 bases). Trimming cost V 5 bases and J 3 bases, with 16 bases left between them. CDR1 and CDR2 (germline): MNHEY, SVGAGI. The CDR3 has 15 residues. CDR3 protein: CASSLRSTAHTEAFF. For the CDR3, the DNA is TGTGCCAGCAGTCTACGCTCGACAGCACACACTGAAGCTTTCTTT.

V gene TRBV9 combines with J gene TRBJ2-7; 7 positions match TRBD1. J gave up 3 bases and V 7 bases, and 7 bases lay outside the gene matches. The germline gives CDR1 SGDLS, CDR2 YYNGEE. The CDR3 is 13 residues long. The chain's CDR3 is CASQGQEDYEQYF. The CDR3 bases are TGTGCCAGCCAAGGACAGGAAGACTACGAGCAGTACTTC.

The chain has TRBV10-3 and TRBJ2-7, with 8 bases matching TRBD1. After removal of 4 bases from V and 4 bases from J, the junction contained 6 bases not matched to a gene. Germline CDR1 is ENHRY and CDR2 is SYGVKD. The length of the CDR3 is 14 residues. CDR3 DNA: TGTGCCATCAGTGGCGACAGGGGAATTTACGAGCAGTACTTC. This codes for CAISGDRGIYEQYF.

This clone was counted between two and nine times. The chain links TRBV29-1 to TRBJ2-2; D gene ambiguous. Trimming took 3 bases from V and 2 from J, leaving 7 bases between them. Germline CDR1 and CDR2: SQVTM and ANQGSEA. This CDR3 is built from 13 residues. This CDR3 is CSVERQNTGELFF. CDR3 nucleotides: TGCAGCGTTGAGCGACAAAACACCGGGGAGCTGTTTTTT.

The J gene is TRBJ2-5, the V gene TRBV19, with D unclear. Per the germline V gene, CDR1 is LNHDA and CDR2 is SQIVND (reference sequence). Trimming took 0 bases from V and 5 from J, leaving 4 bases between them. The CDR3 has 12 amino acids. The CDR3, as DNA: TGTGCCAGTAGTATAGATCTCGAGACCCAGTACTTC. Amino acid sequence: CASSIDLETQYF.

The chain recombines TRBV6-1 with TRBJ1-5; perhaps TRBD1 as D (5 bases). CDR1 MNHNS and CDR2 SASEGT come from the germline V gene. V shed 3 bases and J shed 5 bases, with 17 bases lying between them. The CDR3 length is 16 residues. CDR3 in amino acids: CASSETVGLGYQPQHF. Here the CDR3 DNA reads TGTGCCAGCAGTGAGACAGTGGGGTTGGGATATCAGCCCCAGCATTTT.

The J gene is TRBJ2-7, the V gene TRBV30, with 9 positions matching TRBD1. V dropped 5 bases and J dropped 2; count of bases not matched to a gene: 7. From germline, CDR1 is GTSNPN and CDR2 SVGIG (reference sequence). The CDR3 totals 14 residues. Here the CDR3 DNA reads TGTGCCTGGGATACCGGACAGGGGCCCTACGAGCAGTACTTC. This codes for CAWDTGQGPYEQYF.

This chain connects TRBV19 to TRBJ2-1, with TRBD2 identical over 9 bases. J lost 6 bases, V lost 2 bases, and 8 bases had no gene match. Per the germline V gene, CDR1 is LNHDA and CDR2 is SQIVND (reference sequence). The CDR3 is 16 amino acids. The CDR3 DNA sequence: TGTGCCAGTAGTATATCGGCTAGCGGGACCACCAATGAGCAGTTCTTC. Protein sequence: CASSISASGTTNEQFF.

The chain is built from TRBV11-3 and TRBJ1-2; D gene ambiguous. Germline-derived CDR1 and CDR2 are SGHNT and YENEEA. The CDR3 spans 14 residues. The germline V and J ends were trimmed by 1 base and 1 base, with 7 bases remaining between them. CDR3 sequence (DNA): TGTGCCAGCAGCTTAGGAGCCCTTAACTATGGCTACACCTTC. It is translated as CASSLGALNYGYTF.

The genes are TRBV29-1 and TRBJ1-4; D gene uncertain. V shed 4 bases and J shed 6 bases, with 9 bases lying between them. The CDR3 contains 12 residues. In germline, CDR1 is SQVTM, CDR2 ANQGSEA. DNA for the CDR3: TGCAGCGTTGTCGGGCGGGATGAAAAACTGTTTTTT. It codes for CSVVGRDEKLFF.

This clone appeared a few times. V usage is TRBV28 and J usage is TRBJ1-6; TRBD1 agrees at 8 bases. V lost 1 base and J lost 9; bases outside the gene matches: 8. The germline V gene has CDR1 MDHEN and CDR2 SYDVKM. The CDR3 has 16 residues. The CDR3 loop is CASSLSQGAYLSPLHF. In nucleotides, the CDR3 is TGTGCCAGCAGTTTATCCCAGGGGGCTTATCTTTCACCCCTCCACTTT.

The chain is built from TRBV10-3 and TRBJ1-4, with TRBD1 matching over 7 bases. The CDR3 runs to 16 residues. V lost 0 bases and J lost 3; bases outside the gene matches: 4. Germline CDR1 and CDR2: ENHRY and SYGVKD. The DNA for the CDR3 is TGTGCCATCAGTGAGTCCGACAGGGTATCTAATGAAAAACTGTTTTTT. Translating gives CAISESDRVSNEKLFF.

The CDR3 protein is CASSLGGMNTGELFF. In DNA form, the CDR3 reads TGTGCCAGCAGTTTAGGCGGGATGAACACCGGGGAGCTGTTTTTT. The V gene is TRBV27, the J gene TRBJ2-2; TRBD2 is a possible D gene (6 bases). The germline CDR1 and CDR2 sequences are MNHEY and SMNVEV (reference sequence). Trimming removed 2 bases at V and 1 base at J, with 8 bases between. This CDR3 is 15 amino acids long.

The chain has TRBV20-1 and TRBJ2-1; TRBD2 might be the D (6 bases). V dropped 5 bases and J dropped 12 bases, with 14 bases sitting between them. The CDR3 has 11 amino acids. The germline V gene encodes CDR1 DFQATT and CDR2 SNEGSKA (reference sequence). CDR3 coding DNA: TGCAGTGCTTCCCTGGGAGGTGTGCAGTTCTTC. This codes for CSASLGGVQFF.

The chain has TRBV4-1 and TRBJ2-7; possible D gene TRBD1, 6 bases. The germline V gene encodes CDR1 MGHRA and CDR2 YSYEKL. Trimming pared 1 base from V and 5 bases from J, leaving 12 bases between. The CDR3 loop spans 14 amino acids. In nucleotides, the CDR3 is TGCGCCAGCAGCCAAGCCCAGGGGATCAACGAGCAGTACTTC. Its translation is CASSQAQGINEQYF.

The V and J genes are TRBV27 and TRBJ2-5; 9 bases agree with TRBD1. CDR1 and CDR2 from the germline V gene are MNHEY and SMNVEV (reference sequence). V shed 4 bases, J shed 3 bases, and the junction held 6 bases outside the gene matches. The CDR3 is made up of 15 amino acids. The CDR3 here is CASSSTGGTKETQYF. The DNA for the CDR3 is TGTGCCAGCAGTTCTACAGGGGGCACTAAAGAGACCCAGTACTTC.

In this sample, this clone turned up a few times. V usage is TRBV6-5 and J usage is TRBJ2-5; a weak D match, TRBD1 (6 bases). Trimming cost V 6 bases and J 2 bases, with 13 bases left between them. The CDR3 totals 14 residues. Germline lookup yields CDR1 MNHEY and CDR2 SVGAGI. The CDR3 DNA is TGTGCCAGCAGACTAGAAGGGGGACAAGAGACCCAGTACTTC. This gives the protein CASRLEGGQETQYF.

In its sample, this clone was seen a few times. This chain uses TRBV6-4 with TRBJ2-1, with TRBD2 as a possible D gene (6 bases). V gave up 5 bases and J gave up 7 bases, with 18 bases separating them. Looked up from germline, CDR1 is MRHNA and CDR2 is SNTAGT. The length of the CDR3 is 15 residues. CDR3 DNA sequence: TGTGCCAGCAGTCTCGGCGGGGCCCCGGGGAATGAGCAGTTCTTC. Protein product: CASSLGGAPGNEQFF.

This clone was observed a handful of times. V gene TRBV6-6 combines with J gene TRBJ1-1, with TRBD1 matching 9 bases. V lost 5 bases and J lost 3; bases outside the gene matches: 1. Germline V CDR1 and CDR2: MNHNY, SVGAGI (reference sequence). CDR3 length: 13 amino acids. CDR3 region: CASSTGGDTEAFF. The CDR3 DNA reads TGTGCCAGCAGTACAGGGGGCGACACTGAAGCTTTCTTT.

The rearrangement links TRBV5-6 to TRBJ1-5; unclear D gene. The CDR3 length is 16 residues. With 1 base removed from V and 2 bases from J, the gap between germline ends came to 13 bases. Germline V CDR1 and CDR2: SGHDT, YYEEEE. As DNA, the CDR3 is TGTGCCAGCAGCTTGAACATTCGGAGGGGCAATCAGCCCCAGCATTTT. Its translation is CASSLNIRRGNQPQHF.

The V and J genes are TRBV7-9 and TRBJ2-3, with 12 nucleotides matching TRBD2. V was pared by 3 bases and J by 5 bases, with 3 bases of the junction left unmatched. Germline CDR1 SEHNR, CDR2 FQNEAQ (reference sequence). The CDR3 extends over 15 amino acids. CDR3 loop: CASSFLAGGQDTQYF. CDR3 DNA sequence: TGTGCCAGCAGCTTTCTAGCGGGGGGGCAAGATACGCAGTATTTT.